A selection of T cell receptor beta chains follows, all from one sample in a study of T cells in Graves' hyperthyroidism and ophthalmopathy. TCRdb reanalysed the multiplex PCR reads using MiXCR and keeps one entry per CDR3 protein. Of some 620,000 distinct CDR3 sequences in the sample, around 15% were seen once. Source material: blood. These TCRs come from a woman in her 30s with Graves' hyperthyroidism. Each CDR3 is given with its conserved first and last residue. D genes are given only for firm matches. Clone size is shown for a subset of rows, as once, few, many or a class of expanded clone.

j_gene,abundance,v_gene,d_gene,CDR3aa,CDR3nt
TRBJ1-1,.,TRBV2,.,CASTRGFSKDTEAFF,TGTGCCAGCACGAGGGGGTTCTCTAAAGACACTGAAGCTTTCTTT
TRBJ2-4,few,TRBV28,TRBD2,CASSPKTSGRPFKNIQYF,TGTGCCAGCAGTCCGAAGACGAGCGGGAGGCCTTTCAAAAACATTCAGTACTTC
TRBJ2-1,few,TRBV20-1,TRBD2,CSARLAGVLGNEQFF,TGCAGTGCTAGATTAGCGGGAGTTCTCGGCAATGAGCAGTTCTTC
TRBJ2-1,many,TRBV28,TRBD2,CASSPQGRGAYNEQFF,TGTGCCAGCAGCCCACAAGGGAGGGGTGCCTACAATGAGCAGTTCTTC
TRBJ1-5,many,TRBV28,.,CASSFIRTKPQHF,TGTGCCAGCAGTTTTATTAGGACCAAGCCCCAGCATTTT
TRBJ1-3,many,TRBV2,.,CASSEAGARGNTIYF,TGTGCCAGCAGTGAAGCAGGGGCGCGGGGAAACACCATATATTTT
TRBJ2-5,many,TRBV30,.,CAWSQETQYF,TGTGCCTGGAGTCAAGAGACCCAGTACTTC
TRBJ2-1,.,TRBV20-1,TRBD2,CSARGLAGLNERFF,TGCAGTGCTAGAGGACTAGCGGGGCTGAATGAGCGGTTCTTC
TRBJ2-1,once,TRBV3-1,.,CASSRTEGTYNEQFF,TGTGCCAGCAGCCGCACGGAGGGTACCTACAATGAGCAGTTCTTC
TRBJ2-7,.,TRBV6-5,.,CASSMEYSYEQYF,TGTGCCAGCAGTATGGAGTACTCCTACGAGCAGTACTTC
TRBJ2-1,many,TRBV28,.,CASGPWQFF,TGTGCCAGCGGCCCCTGGCAGTTCTTC
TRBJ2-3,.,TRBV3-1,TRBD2,CASSTRAGGHTDTQYF,TGTGCCAGCAGCACACGAGCGGGAGGCCACACAGATACGCAGTATTTT
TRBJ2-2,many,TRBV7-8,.,CASSLFENTGELFF,TGTGCCAGCAGCTTGTTTGAGAACACCGGGGAGCTGTTTTTT
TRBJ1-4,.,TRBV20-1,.,CSADGQGFVANEKLFF,TGCAGTGCTGACGGGCAGGGTTTTGTGGCTAATGAAAAACTGTTTTTT
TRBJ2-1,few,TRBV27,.,CASSPNSNYYNEQFF,TGTGCCAGCAGTCCCAACTCAAACTACTACAATGAGCAGTTCTTC
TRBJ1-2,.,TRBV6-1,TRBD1,CASRGDSMKRGYTF,TGTGCCAGCAGGGGGGACAGTATGAAGCGTGGCTACACCTTC
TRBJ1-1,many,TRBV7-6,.,CASSNTKEAFF,TGTGCCAGCAGTAACACGAAAGAAGCTTTCTTT
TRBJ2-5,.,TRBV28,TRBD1,CASSFNGQGQGVAVETQYF,TGTGCCAGCAGTTTCAACGGACAGGGGCAGGGGGTGGCGGTGGAGACCCAGTACTTC
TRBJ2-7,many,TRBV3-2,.,CASSQDRGIYEQYF,TGTGCCAGCAGCCAAGACCGGGGAATCTACGAGCAGTACTTC
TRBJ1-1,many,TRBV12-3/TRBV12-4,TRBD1,CASSLKGARNEAFF,TGTGCCAGCAGTCTCAAGGGGGCGCGGAATGAAGCTTTCTTT
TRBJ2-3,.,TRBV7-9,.,CAGSPGDTQYF,TGTGCCGGCAGCCCCGGAGATACGCAGTATTTT
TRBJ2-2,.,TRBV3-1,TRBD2,CASSQDGLAGVNTGELFF,TGTGCCAGCAGCCAAGATGGACTAGCGGGAGTTAACACCGGGGAGCTGTTTTTT
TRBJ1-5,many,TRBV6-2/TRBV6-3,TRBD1,CASSTGQFGNQPQHF,TGTGCCAGCAGTACGGGACAGTTTGGCAATCAGCCCCAGCATTTT
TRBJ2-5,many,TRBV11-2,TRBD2,CASRLAGGGETQYF,TGTGCCAGCAGACTAGCGGGAGGTGGAGAGACCCAGTACTTC
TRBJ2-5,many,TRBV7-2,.,CASSSLGAGLKETQYF,TGTGCCAGCAGCTCGCTCGGGGCGGGATTGAAGGAGACCCAGTACTTC
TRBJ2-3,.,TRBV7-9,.,CASLDPAGRRDRGTDTQYF,TGTGCCAGCTTAGACCCGGCGGGGCGGCGGGATAGGGGCACAGATACGCAGTATTTT
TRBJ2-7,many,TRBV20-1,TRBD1,CSAREVNRGSDEQYF,TGCAGTGCTAGAGAAGTTAACAGGGGAAGTGACGAGCAGTACTTC
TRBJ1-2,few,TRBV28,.,CASSPQGLTPRRAYGYTF,TGTGCCAGCAGTCCCCAAGGCCTCACACCACGGCGGGCCTATGGCTACACCTTC
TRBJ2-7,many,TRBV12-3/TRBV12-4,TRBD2,CASSLGTTYQQYF,TGTGCCAGCAGTCTCGGGACTACCTACCAGCAGTACTTC
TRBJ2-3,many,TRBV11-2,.,CASSGARDTQYF,TGTGCCAGCAGCGGTGCGAGGGATACGCAGTATTTT
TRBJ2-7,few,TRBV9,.,CASSVAPATGYEQYF,TGTGCCAGCAGCGTAGCGCCAGCTACAGGGTACGAGCAGTACTTC
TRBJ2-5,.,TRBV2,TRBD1,CASSKTGTAQETQYF,TGTGCCAGCAGCAAGACCGGGACAGCCCAAGAGACCCAGTACTTC
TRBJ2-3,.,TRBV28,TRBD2,CASLPSGLAGENTDTQYF,TGTGCCAGCCTACCTTCGGGACTAGCGGGAGAAAACACAGATACGCAGTATTTT
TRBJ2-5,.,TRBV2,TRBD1,CASSERTGGWGETQYF,TGTGCCAGCAGTGAACGGACAGGGGGTTGGGGAGAGACCCAGTACTTC
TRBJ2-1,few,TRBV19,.,CASSIGRVGEQFF,TGTGCCAGTAGTATCGGCAGGGTAGGCGAGCAGTTCTTC
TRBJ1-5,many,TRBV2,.,CASSESADQPQHF,TGTGCCAGCAGTGAATCTGCGGATCAGCCCCAGCATTTT
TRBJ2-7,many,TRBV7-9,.,CASSYPGHEQYF,TGTGCCAGCAGCTACCCGGGCCACGAGCAGTACTTC
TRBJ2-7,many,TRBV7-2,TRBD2,CASSLGREGLTEQYF,TGTGCCAGCAGCTTAGGGCGGGAGGGCCTCACCGAGCAGTACTTC
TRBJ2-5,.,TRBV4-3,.,CASSQDIRETQYF,TGCGCCAGCAGCCAAGATATCCGGGAGACCCAGTACTTC
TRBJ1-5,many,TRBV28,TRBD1,CASNSDREGQPQHF,TGTGCCAGCAACTCCGACAGGGAGGGACAGCCCCAGCATTTT
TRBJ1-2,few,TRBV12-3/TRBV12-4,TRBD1,CASSLTLGQGGYPNYGYTF,TGTGCCAGCAGTTTAACTCTGGGACAGGGGGGATATCCTAACTATGGCTACACCTTC
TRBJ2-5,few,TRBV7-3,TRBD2,CASSPPGAGEETQYF,TGTGCCAGCAGCCCTCCAGGAGCGGGAGAAGAGACCCAGTACTTC